Listed below are T cell receptor beta chains from one sample, sequenced in a study of T cell responses to AZD1222 COVID-19 vaccine. The repertoire was sequenced with immunoSEQ multiplex PCR; TCRdb's copy has only in-frame clones and lacks some. The sample has fewer than 200,000 clones; approximately 90% are singletons. The sample consisted of peripheral blood, taken 28 days after the second AZD1222 dose. The receptors were sampled from an adult who received the AZD1222 COVID-19 vaccine. Each CDR3 is given with its conserved first and last residue. Not all rows give a size; the values are once, few, many and, for expanded clones, a class.

V gene,clone size,J gene,CDR3 protein
TRBV7-2,few,TRBJ2-3,CASSILGGSSTDTQYF
TRBV9,NA,TRBJ1-2,CASSVPGAGGYTF
TRBV7-2,NA,TRBJ1-6,CASRYRDSQNSPLHF
TRBV6-5,NA,TRBJ2-5,CASTSGGTQETQYF
TRBV21-1,NA,TRBJ2-7,CASAKGGARKVLESYEQYF
TRBV6-5,few,TRBJ1-4,CASSRGPFDEKLFF
TRBV7-9,NA,TRBJ2-5,CASSEEGDGTQYF
TRBV7-8,NA,TRBJ2-1,CASNPSGGTDNEQFF
TRBV18,once,TRBJ1-5,CASSPGVSNQPQHF
TRBV7-8,NA,TRBJ2-1,CASSLTRGGGNEQFF
TRBV10-2,NA,TRBJ2-3,CAGSRIYTDTQYF
TRBV30,few,TRBJ2-7,CAWSAPRLVRQYF
TRBV15,NA,TRBJ1-1,CATSRDVKSGGGGTEAFF
TRBV30,NA,TRBJ1-5,CAWSVQGNQPQHF
TRBV14,NA,TRBJ1-1,CASSQGYPSEAFF
TRBV5-4,NA,TRBJ1-2,CASSPPGGYGYTF
TRBV13,NA,TRBJ2-5,CASSLGAETQYF
TRBV7-2,few,TRBJ2-7,CASSSDGGAAYEQYF
TRBV2,NA,TRBJ1-6,CASRQGQGNSPLHF
TRBV7-9,few,TRBJ2-7,CASSEQGRGYEQYF
TRBV19,NA,TRBJ2-5,CASSMGQGPGTQYF
TRBV5-4,NA,TRBJ1-2,CASSLAGSHGYTF
TRBV15,once,TRBJ1-2,CATSRVGGYGYTF
TRBV13,NA,TRBJ2-2,CASRFGNTGELFF
TRBV19,NA,TRBJ2-7,CATNQGSGYEQYF
TRBV4-3,NA,TRBJ1-6,CASSPSDSYNSPLHF
TRBV2,NA,TRBJ1-2,CASSEAGARYGYTF
TRBV6-4,few,TRBJ1-1,CASSDSSRNTEAFF
TRBV3-1/TRBV3-2,NA,TRBJ2-1,CASSQGDGPYNEQFF
TRBV11-2,NA,TRBJ2-7,CASSPLSGGSSYEQYF
TRBV5-1,NA,TRBJ1-1,CASSYESGNTEAFF
TRBV5-1,NA,TRBJ1-2,CASRPGEGVYGYTF
TRBV2,NA,TRBJ2-3,CASNTRGPDTQYF
TRBV19,NA,TRBJ1-1,CASKEGARTEAFF
TRBV5-8,NA,TRBJ1-5,CASSQGGTDSNQPQHF
TRBV4-1,once,TRBJ2-1,CASTPNRVSYNEQFF
TRBV7-9,NA,TRBJ2-7,CASSLARGYEQYF
TRBV10-3,NA,TRBJ1-2,CAIRETDGYGYTF
TRBV15,NA,TRBJ1-3,CATSRGQTENTIYF
TRBV10-3,NA,TRBJ1-2,CAISDPRVPNYGYTF
TRBV6-2/TRBV6-3,NA,TRBJ1-1,CASSYFRVGTEAFF
TRBV27,NA,TRBJ1-1,CASSPVVLQNTEAFF
TRBV6-2/TRBV6-3,NA,TRBJ2-7,CASTPDRTVYEQYF
TRBV6-2/TRBV6-3,once,TRBJ2-7,CASSPLILSGTQPYEQYF
TRBV12-3/TRBV12-4,NA,TRBJ1-1,CASSPMRFGAFF
TRBV7-9,NA,TRBJ2-5,CASSFGTYGVAQYF
TRBV7-2,NA,TRBJ1-2,CASSLDSRGSANYGYTF
TRBV10-1,NA,TRBJ2-1,CASSEIDSPSGEQFF
TRBV18,NA,TRBJ1-2,CASSPQDRGLGYGYTF
TRBV12-5,NA,TRBJ2-5,CASGFSLQGTLPETQYF
TRBV5-1,once,TRBJ2-3,CASSLIGDTDTQYF
TRBV2,NA,TRBJ1-2,CASSEAQTYGYTF
TRBV10-2,NA,TRBJ2-3,CASSEGAGLTDTQYF